Shown below are 17 T cell receptor beta chains from a single sample sequenced in a study of early T cells in non-severe SARS-CoV-2 infection. TCRdb reprocessed the 5' RACE reads via MiXCR and lists one record per CDR3 protein. The sample has some 77,000 distinct CDR3 sequences, around 17% seen once; the top ten hold roughly 3%. What was sequenced was whole blood. The receptors were sampled from an adult who was a healthcare worker with PCR-confirmed SARS-CoV-2 infection or an uninfected control (not recorded which).

In its sample, this clonotype was seen many times. The CDR3 loop is CASSARTSGGEQFF. The DNA of the CDR3 is TGTGCCAGCAGTGCCCGGACTAGCGGGGGGGAGCAGTTCTTC. The chain is built from TRBV6-4 and TRBJ2-1, with 14 bases lining up with TRBD2. CDR3 size: 14 residues. V was pared by 4 bases and J by 10 bases, with 3 bases of the junction left unmatched. CDR1 is MRHNA, CDR2 SNTAGT, per germline.

This rearrangement joins TRBV28 to TRBJ1-4; D is possibly TRBD1 (5 bases). The germline V gene encodes CDR1 MDHEN and CDR2 SYDVKM. CDR3 size: 15 residues. The V gene lost 1 base and the J gene lost 3 bases, with 9 bases spanning the gap. The CDR3 DNA reads TGTGCCAGCAGTTTATACCAGGGAGCTAATGAAAAACTGTTTTTT. Its translation: CASSLYQGANEKLFF.

This clonotype was detected only a few times. V is TRBV10-3 and J is TRBJ1-1; TRBD1 matches at 10 bases. V was clipped by 10 bases and J by 1 base; unmatched bases: 9. CDR3 length: 15 residues. CDR1 ENHRY and CDR2 SYGVKD come from the germline V gene. In DNA, the CDR3 is TGTGCCACCTTGACAGGGGGCTTTGAGAACACTGAAGCTTTCTTT. Translation: CATLTGGFENTEAFF.

This clonotype was counted a few times. Written as DNA, the CDR3 is TGTGCCATCAGTGAGCCAGGGTTGGGGCAAGAGACCCAGTACTTC. It encodes CAISEPGLGQETQYF. The rearrangement links TRBV10-3 to TRBJ2-5, with D possibly being TRBD1 (5 bases). The ends were cut back, 2 bases at V and 2 bases at J, with 12 bases in the middle. This CDR3 is 15 amino acids long. Germline CDR1 reads ENHRY; CDR2 reads SYGVKD.

V and J are TRBV12-3 or TRBV12-4 and TRBJ1-3; no clear D. V dropped 3 bases and J dropped 0 bases, with 18 bases sitting between them. The CDR3 sequence is 18 residues long. CDR3 residues: CASSLGVQNIFSGNTIYF. CDR3 nucleotide sequence: TGTGCCAGCAGTTTGGGAGTGCAGAATATATTCTCTGGAAACACCATATATTTT.

The chain has TRBV7-8 and TRBJ2-5; 10 nucleotides agree with TRBD2. CDR3 length equals 16 residues. The trim removed 4 bases at V and 5 bases at J, leaving 10 bases unmatched. Germline CDR1 and CDR2: SGHVS and FQNEAQ. The CDR3 is CASSSGWGLAWETQYF. In nucleotides, the CDR3 is TGTGCCAGCAGCTCCGGGTGGGGACTAGCGTGGGAGACCCAGTACTTC.

This clonotype has only a few counts. The CDR3 region has the DNA TGCAGCGTTGAGGGGACAGGGGGAACTGAAGCTTTCTTT. Amino acids: CSVEGTGGTEAFF. V usage is TRBV29-1 and J usage is TRBJ1-1, with 11 bases matching TRBD1. There are 13 residues in the CDR3. V lost 3 bases and J lost 5; bases outside the gene matches: 2. CDR1 and CDR2 from the germline V gene are SQVTM and ANQGSEA.

V and J are TRBV28 and TRBJ2-5; 7 positions agree with TRBD2. CDR3 length: 12 residues. Germline CDR1 reads MDHEN; CDR2 reads SYDVKM. The J segment lost 9 bases and the V segment lost 6 bases, leaving 7 bases of the junction unmatched. The CDR3 loop reads CASSSGTTSQYF. The CDR3, as DNA: TGTGCCAGCAGCAGCGGGACTACGTCCCAGTACTTC.

V and J are TRBV29-1 and TRBJ2-2; TRBD1 might be the D (5 bases). The CDR3 contains 13 residues. CDR1 and CDR2 from the germline V gene are SQVTM and ANQGSEA. Trimming shortened V by 6 bases and J by 2 bases, and 10 bases separated the two germline ends. The CDR3 nucleotides are TGCAGCGTGGACATCGAAAACACCGGGGAGCTGTTTTTT. Encoded protein: CSVDIENTGELFF.

In this sample, this clonotype turned up a few times. The chain joins TRBV7-8 to TRBJ1-1, with D perhaps matching TRBD1 (5 bases). This CDR3 has 13 amino acids. V was clipped by 10 bases and J by 7 bases, with 19 bases between them. Germline V gives CDR1 SGHVS, CDR2 FQNEAQ. The CDR3 loop is CATSRQGIGEAFF. CDR3 nucleotides: TGTGCCACTTCCCGGCAGGGTATTGGTGAAGCTTTCTTT.

Only a few counts were recorded for this clonotype. The chain recombines TRBV27 with TRBJ1-1; D unclear. Deletions cut 5 bases from V and 5 bases from J, with 12 bases between. Germline values: CDR1 MNHEY, CDR2 SMNVEV (reference sequence). There are 13 residues in the CDR3. CDR3 protein: CASSKTWDTEAFF. The DNA for the CDR3 is TGTGCCAGCAGTAAAACCTGGGATACTGAAGCTTTCTTT.

CDR3 in DNA: TGTGCCAGCAGCGCCGGACAGGGTTCTGAAAAACTGTTTTTT. As protein: CASSAGQGSEKLFF. This chain connects TRBV9 to TRBJ1-4; 8 positions agree with TRBD1. Germline CDR1 reads SGDLS; CDR2 reads YYNGEE. The CDR3 contains 14 residues. V shed 3 bases, J shed 7 bases, and the junction held 5 bases outside the gene matches.

In this sample, this clonotype turned up a few times. The chain links TRBV3-1 to TRBJ2-1, with D perhaps TRBD1 or TRBD2 (5 bases each). Germline V CDR1 and CDR2: LGHDT, YNNKEL (reference sequence). There are 12 residues in the CDR3. The germline V and J ends were trimmed by 4 bases and 15 bases, with 16 bases remaining between them. The CDR3 protein is CASSRLGEGAFF. The DNA of the CDR3 is TGTGCCAGCAGCCGCTTGGGGGAAGGTGCGTTCTTC.

The chain joins TRBV11-2 to TRBJ2-7, with D possibly TRBD1 on 5 matching bases. Germline-derived CDR1 and CDR2 are SGHAT and FQNNGV. V was pared by 1 base and J by 3 bases, with 10 bases between. CDR3 length: 14 amino acids. This CDR3 is CASSLGRQSYEQYF. CDR3 sequence (DNA): TGTGCCAGCAGCTTAGGCCGACAGAGCTACGAGCAGTACTTC.

Notes on this clonotype: One junction end disagrees with the germline gene, perhaps due to a read error. The rearrangement joins TRBV7-9 to TRBJ2-1, with unresolved D. Germline V gives CDR1 SEHNR, CDR2 FQNEAQ (reference sequence). The CDR3 sequence is 13 residues long. The CDR3 region is CASSLEWANEQCF. CDR3 nucleotides: TGTGCCAGCAGCTTAGAGTGGGCCAATGAGCAGTGCTTC.

This clonotype was found a few times. The chain links TRBV5-1 to TRBJ1-4; 9 bases agree with TRBD1. CDR1 and CDR2 (germline): SGHRS, YFSETQ. The CDR3 spans 16 residues. Trimming cost V 4 bases and J 4 bases; bases outside gene matches: 8. CDR3 in DNA: TGCGCCAGCAGCATGACACAGGGGGCGATTAATGAAAAACTGTTTTTT. As protein: CASSMTQGAINEKLFF.

The sample holds many counts of this clonotype. The chain has TRBV12-3 or TRBV12-4 and TRBJ2-6, with no clear D. Trimming left V 5 bases short and J 2 bases short, with 7 bases between. The CDR3 has 14 residues. The CDR3 protein is CASSPVTGANVLTF. DNA for the CDR3: TGTGCCAGCAGTCCCGTCACTGGGGCCAACGTCCTGACTTTC.